A selection of T cell receptor beta chains follows, all from one sample in a study of OX40 agonist ivuxolimab in advanced cancers. Produced via immunoSEQ multiplex PCR; TCRdb's table is partial and in-frame only. The sample records about 54,000 clones, 84% being singletons. This sample comprised CD4+ or CD8+ T cells sorted from blood, obtained in a trial of the OX40 agonist ivuxolimab. The receptors come from an adult with an advanced solid tumor such as melanoma, head and neck, liver or kidney cancer. Both conserved end residues are part of each CDR3. A D gene is named only where the DNA matches it firmly. Clone size is shown for a subset of rows, as once, few, many or a class of expanded clone.

-	TRBJ1-5	-	TRBV11-2	TGTGCCAGCAGCCCCGGAGACAGGACCAATCAGCCCCAGCATTTT	CASSPGDRTNQPQHF
-	TRBJ2-7	-	TRBV6-5	TGTGCCAGCAATCACGAGCAGTACTTC	CASNHEQYF
-	TRBJ2-7	TRBD2	TRBV7-8	TGTGCCAGCAGCGCGCCGACTAGCGGGAAAGGCGAGCAGTACTTC	CASSAPTSGKGEQYF
once	TRBJ1-2	TRBD1	TRBV27	TGTGCCAGCAGTCTACGAGCCTCCAGGGGGCCCGGCTACACCTTC	CASSLRASRGPGYTF
-	TRBJ2-7	-	TRBV28	TGTGCCAGCAGTTCCGACAGGCGCGCCGACGACGCCTACGAGCAGTACTTC	CASSSDRRADDAYEQYF
few	TRBJ2-7	-	TRBV18	TGTGCCAGCTCCGGGGGGCGGACCTACGAGCAGTACTTC	CASSGGRTYEQYF
once	TRBJ1-5	TRBD1	TRBV28	TGTGCCATCAACCCAACAGGGGCCAATCAGCCCCAGCATTTT	CAINPTGANQPQHF
few	TRBJ2-2	-	TRBV29-1	TGCAGCATGAGGAACACCGGGGAGCTGTTTTTT	CSMRNTGELFF
-	TRBJ2-5	-	TRBV29-1	TGCAGCGTTGCTAAGGGACAGACCCAGTACTTC	CSVAKGQTQYF
-	TRBJ2-7	-	TRBV19	TGTGCCAGTAGTCAACAGGAGGGACTCTACGAGCAGTACTTC	CASSQQEGLYEQYF
-	TRBJ2-4	TRBD2	TRBV19	TGTGCCAGTAGCTCCCCGGGACTAGCGGAAGCCAAAAACATTCAGTACTTC	CASSSPGLAEAKNIQYF
-	TRBJ1-2	-	TRBV14	TGTGCCAGCAGCCAAGCGGCAGGGCAGGGGTCCGGCTACACCTTC	CASSQAAGQGSGYTF
-	TRBJ2-5	-	TRBV27	TGTGCCAGCAGTTTATTGGGCGCCGAGGGAAAAGAGACCCAGTACTTC	CASSLLGAEGKETQYF
-	TRBJ2-1	-	TRBV7-7	TGTGCCAGCAGCCTAGGCGGTGAGCAGTTCTTC	CASSLGGEQFF
-	TRBJ2-3	-	TRBV19	TGTGCCAGCCCCTTCCGGGGGGATACGCAGTATTTT	CASPFRGDTQYF
-	TRBJ1-1	TRBD1	TRBV5-1	TGCGCCAGCAGCCAACAGGGGGCCGTAACTGAAGCTTTCTTT	CASSQQGAVTEAFF
-	TRBJ2-7	-	TRBV5-1	TGCGCCAGCAGCTTGAATACACAGACCTACGAGCAGTACTTC	CASSLNTQTYEQYF
-	TRBJ2-7	TRBD2	TRBV14	TGTGCCAGCAGCCGAGGGACTAGCGGGAGCGGCTCCTACGAGCAGTACTTC	CASSRGTSGSGSYEQYF
-	TRBJ2-3	TRBD1	TRBV5-6	TGTGCCAGCAGCTTGAAAAGGGGGCGTAGCACAGATACGCAGTATTTT	CASSLKRGRSTDTQYF
-	TRBJ1-3	-	TRBV28	TGTGCCAGCAGTACAGGGAAAAGTGGAAACACCATATATTTT	CASSTGKSGNTIYF
-	TRBJ1-2	TRBD1	TRBV5-1	TGCGCCAGCAGCGGGAGGGGACAGCCACTCTACACCTTC	CASSGRGQPLYTF
few	TRBJ2-7	TRBD1	TRBV19	TGTGCCAGTAGTTCTCGACAGGGAGATACCTACGAGCAGTACTTC	CASSSRQGDTYEQYF
-	TRBJ1-4	-	TRBV5-4	TGTGCCAGCAGCTTGGGTGGGGAGAGAGAAAAACTGTTTTTT	CASSLGGEREKLFF
-	TRBJ2-5	TRBD2	TRBV6-5	TGTGCCAGCAGCCGGGAGGGGCGAGAGACCCAGTACTTC	CASSREGRETQYF
-	TRBJ2-1	TRBD1	TRBV7-2	TGTGCCAGCAGCGTATCCGGGACAGCCAACAATGAGCAGTTCTTC	CASSVSGTANNEQFF
-	TRBJ2-7	TRBD2	TRBV27	TGTGCCAGCAGTCCTCCCCGTGGGGGGGGTCTTGACGAGCAGTACTTC	CASSPPRGGGLDEQYF
-	TRBJ1-1	TRBD1	TRBV11-2	TGTGCCAGCAGCCCGGGACAGACTATTAAAGAAGCTTTCTTT	CASSPGQTIKEAFF
-	TRBJ2-7	TRBD2	TRBV5-1	TGCGCCAGCAGTTCCGGGACTAGCGGGTCCTACGAGCAGTACTTC	CASSSGTSGSYEQYF
-	TRBJ2-6	-	TRBV19	TGTGCCAGTAGTATAGGCTCTGGGGCCAGCGTCCTGACTTTC	CASSIGSGASVLTF
-	TRBJ2-1	TRBD1	TRBV5-6	TGTGCCAGCAGCCCAGGGACAGGGGGGAGCTCCTACAATGAGCAGTTCTTC	CASSPGTGGSSYNEQFF
-	TRBJ1-4	-	TRBV29-1	TGCAGCGTTGGGCGGGGGCTCGGTGAAAAACTGTTTTTT	CSVGRGLGEKLFF
-	TRBJ2-3	-	TRBV28	TGTGCCAGCAGTTCCCCCGCCTCAGGGGCAGATACGCAGTATTTT	CASSSPASGADTQYF
-	TRBJ2-7	TRBD1	TRBV5-1	TGCGCCAGCAGCTTGGCAACCGGGACAGGCAACGAGCAGTACTTC	CASSLATGTGNEQYF
-	TRBJ1-1	-	TRBV19	TGTGCCAGTAGTAACCAGGGTCAGACTGAAGCTTTCTTT	CASSNQGQTEAFF
-	TRBJ2-1	TRBD1	TRBV10-3	TGTGCCATCAGTGACCCAGGGGGATGGTACAATGAGCAGTTCTTC	CAISDPGGWYNEQFF
-	TRBJ2-5	TRBD2	TRBV5-5	TGTGCCAGCAGCAACCTTGAGGGTAGCGGGACCACCTGGGAGACCCAGTACTTC	CASSNLEGSGTTWETQYF
-	TRBJ2-1	-	TRBV19	TGTGCCAGTAGTGGGCGCCGGGACGGTGAGGGCAATGAGCAGTTCTTC	CASSGRRDGEGNEQFF
few	TRBJ1-4	TRBD1	TRBV11-2	TGTGCCAGCAGCTTAGTTCGGACAGGGGATGAAAAACTGTTTTTT	CASSLVRTGDEKLFF
-	TRBJ2-7	-	TRBV11-3	TGTGCCAGCAGCTTAGGAGGGGTTTATTACGAGCAGTACTTC	CASSLGGVYYEQYF
-	TRBJ2-2	-	TRBV5-1	TGCGCCAGCAGCTTGGACAGAACGACCGGGGAGCTGTTTTTT	CASSLDRTTGELFF
-	TRBJ1-6	-	TRBV28	TGTGCCAGCCACCCCCTGGGGGGAGGGAATTCACCCCTCCACTTT	CASHPLGGGNSPLHF